Listed here is a single TCR beta chain. Antigen unknown. The data stem from a study of beta chain features in type 1 diabetes. Study-level findings and limits: Among patients with Type 1 diabetes, TCRB CDR3s were moderately but significantly shorter in every one of the four CD4+ subsets. Relative to healthy donors, patients appeared to have naive, central memory and Treg TCRB repertoires that were more similar.

With 0 bases clipped from V and 3 bases from J, the junction kept 5 bases outside the gene matches. The germline V gene has CDR1 LNHNV and CDR2 YYDKDF (reference sequence). This CDR3 region has 16 residues. Sequenced material consisted of expressed TCRB transcripts (all of the isolated RNA was reverse transcribed). Assay used: immunoSEQ multiplex PCR; TCRdb lists only in-frame clones, some missing. The sample has some 150,000 clones, around an eighth seen once. Material: central memory CD4+ T cells from blood. The chain has TRBV15 and TRBJ2-3, with 8 nucleotides matching TRBD1. This receptor was obtained from a man aged 18 to 35 with type 1 diabetes. CDR3 region: CATSRDQGATTDTQYF. The CDR3 DNA reads as TGTGCCACCAGCAGAGATCAGGGGGCAACTACAGATACGCAGTATTTT.